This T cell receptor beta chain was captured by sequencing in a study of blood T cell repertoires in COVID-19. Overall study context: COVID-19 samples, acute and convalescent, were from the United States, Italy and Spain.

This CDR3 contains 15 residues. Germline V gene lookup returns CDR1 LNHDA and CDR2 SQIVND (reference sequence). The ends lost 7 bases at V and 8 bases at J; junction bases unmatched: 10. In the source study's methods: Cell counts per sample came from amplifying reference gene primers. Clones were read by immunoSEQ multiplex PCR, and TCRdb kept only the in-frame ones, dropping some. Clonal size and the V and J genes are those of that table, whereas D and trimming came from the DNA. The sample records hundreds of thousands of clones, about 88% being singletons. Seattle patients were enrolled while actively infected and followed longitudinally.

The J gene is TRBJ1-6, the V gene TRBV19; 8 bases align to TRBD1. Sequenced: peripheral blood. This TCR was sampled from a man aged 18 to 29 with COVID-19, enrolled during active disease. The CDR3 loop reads CASTDWTGSYSPLHF. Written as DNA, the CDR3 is TGTGCCAGTACGGATTGGACAGGGTCTTATTCACCCCTCCACTTT.